These 22 T cell receptor beta chains were sequenced from one sample in a study of cytomegalovirus exposure and HLA in healthy donors (dated by TCRdb to 2016 to 2017). Library preparation employed the immunoSEQ multiplex PCR assay. The multiplex PCR relied on a mix of 60 forward primers for TCR Vbeta segments and 13 reverse primers for TCR Jbeta segments. TCRdb obtained this table from immuneACCESS and retained in-frame rearrangements with V and J assigned. These tables miss some clones; where compared with another copy, unresolved V genes account for less than half of the shortfall, and the remainder is unexplained. This sample gives 90,000 or so clones in total; roughly 63% of them show up just once. About 6.3% of the sample is taken by the ten largest. Sequences were obtained from PBMCs. All receptors come from a boy between 10 and 17 years old in good health and CMV-seropositive.

This CDR3 reads CSGRGQLDTGELFF. The CDR3 region has the DNA TGCAGCGGGAGGGGACAGCTTGACACCGGGGAGCTGTTTTTT. The V call is TRBV29-1, the J call TRBJ2-2, with a possible D match to TRBD1 (7 bases). Trimming left V 7 bases short and J 3 bases short, with 15 bases between. This CDR3 has 14 amino acids. The germline gives CDR1 SQVTM, CDR2 ANQGSEA.

The V gene is TRBV7-2, the J gene TRBJ2-2; 8 positions agree with TRBD2. V gave up 5 bases and J gave up 6 bases; unmatched junction bases: 11. The CDR3 length is 16 residues. The V gene's germline CDR1 is SGHTA and CDR2 FQGNSA. The CDR3: CASSPRTSRLPGELFF. The CDR3 bases are TGTGCCAGCAGCCCCCGGACTAGCCGGTTGCCCGGGGAGCTGTTTTTT.

The chain recombines TRBV29-1 with TRBJ2-3; 7 bases align to TRBD2. V shed 3 bases, J shed 4 bases, and the junction held 7 bases outside the gene matches. CDR1 SQVTM and CDR2 ANQGSEA come from the germline V gene. CDR3 length: 14 amino acids. This chain's CDR3 is CSVDWGRGADTQYF. CDR3 sequence (DNA): TGCAGCGTTGATTGGGGTCGGGGGGCAGATACGCAGTATTTT.

V gene TRBV7-2 combines with J gene TRBJ2-7, with a weak D call TRBD2 (6 bases). This CDR3 contains 16 residues. V lost 3 bases and J lost 7, with 22 bases in between. The germline CDR1 and CDR2 sequences are SGHTA and FQGNSA. CDR3 nucleotides: TGTGCCAGCAGCTTCCCGGGAGCCCCCCCGAAAGGGGAGCAGTACTTC. Its translation is CASSFPGAPPKGEQYF.

This chain links TRBV4-2 with TRBJ1-5, with D tentatively TRBD1 (6 bases). CDR1 LGHNA and CDR2 YNFKEQ come from the germline V gene. Deletions cut 6 bases from V and 4 bases from J, with 16 bases between. The CDR3 runs to 15 residues. CDR3 loop: CASSLGEGVNQPQHF. DNA for the CDR3: TGTGCCAGCAGTCTAGGGGAGGGGGTGAATCAGCCCCAGCATTTT.

The sample holds a few counts of this clone. The J gene is TRBJ2-1, the V gene TRBV4-3; unclear D gene. The length of the CDR3 is 18 residues. CDR1 and CDR2 from the germline V gene are LGHNA and YSLEER. The V and J ends lost 2 bases and 7 bases respectively, with 24 bases between them. The chain's CDR3 is CASSQRLPGGSPGNEQFF. As DNA, the CDR3 is TGCGCCAGCAGCCAAAGGCTACCCGGCGGATCCCCTGGGAATGAGCAGTTCTTC.

This clone was observed once. The V call is TRBV5-1, the J call TRBJ1-3; D uncertain. Per the germline V gene, CDR1 is SGHRS and CDR2 is YFSETQ. CDR3 length: 18 residues. Trimming cost V 0 bases and J 0 bases, with 16 bases left between them. The CDR3 is CASSLEGVGSSSGNTIYF. CDR3 DNA: TGCGCCAGCAGCTTGGAAGGAGTCGGCAGTTCCTCTGGAAACACCATATATTTT.

V gene TRBV18 combines with J gene TRBJ2-2; 7 bases align to TRBD2. The CDR3 runs to 15 residues. CDR1 and CDR2 (germline): KGHSH, LQKENI. J gave up 4 bases and V 1 base, and 3 bases lay outside the gene matches. CDR3 nucleotides: TGTGCCAGCTCACCACTGGCTAGCGGCACCGGGGAGCTGTTTTTT. Its translation: CASSPLASGTGELFF.

V is TRBV5-1 and J is TRBJ2-1; 8 bases align to TRBD1. The trim removed 2 bases at V and 6 bases at J, leaving 7 bases unmatched. Per germline, CDR1 SGHRS and CDR2 YFSETQ. CDR3 length: 15 residues. The CDR3 region has the DNA TGCGCCAGCAGCTTCCCAGGGGGCAAGGGCAATGAGCAGTTCTTC. Protein sequence: CASSFPGGKGNEQFF.

Only a few counts were recorded for this clone. The rearrangement uses TRBV5-4 and TRBJ1-1; TRBD1 matches at 7 bases. The CDR3 has 17 amino acids. CDR1 SGHNT and CDR2 YYREEE come from the germline V gene (reference sequence). V was pared by 4 bases and J by 1 base, with 13 bases of the junction left unmatched. The DNA of the CDR3 is TGTGCCAGCAGCCCCCGGGACAGCTACAATCCGAACACTGAAGCTTTCTTT. Translated, it gives CASSPRDSYNPNTEAFF.

This chain uses TRBV6-5 with TRBJ2-1; TRBD2 might be the D (7 bases). This CDR3 has 14 residues. Germline V gives CDR1 MNHEY, CDR2 SVGAGI. V gave up 4 bases and J gave up 10 bases, with 17 bases separating them. The CDR3 sequence is CASSWGGGLGEQFF. The CDR3 coding sequence is TGTGCCAGCAGTTGGGGAGGGGGGTTAGGCGAGCAGTTCTTC.

The chain combines TRBV29-1 with TRBJ1-2; D may be TRBD1 (5 bases). The ends were cut back, 1 base at V and 5 bases at J, with 11 bases in the middle. Germline V gene sequence: CDR1 SQVTM, CDR2 ANQGSEA. This CDR3 is built from 13 residues. This chain's CDR3 is CSVEAWGGYGYTF. As DNA, the CDR3 is TGCAGCGTTGAAGCGTGGGGGGGGTATGGCTACACCTTC.

The chain has TRBV30 and TRBJ1-1; TRBD1 aligns across 9 bases. The CDR3 runs to 13 residues. The V and J ends lost 3 bases and 8 bases, in that order; junction bases with no gene match: 7. Germline V gene lookup returns CDR1 GTSNPN and CDR2 SVGIG (reference sequence). CDR3 protein: CAWSFGQGTEAFF. CDR3 nucleotides: TGTGCCTGGAGCTTTGGACAGGGGACGGAAGCTTTCTTT.

This clone has a single count. This chain connects TRBV7-4 to TRBJ2-1; 13 bases line up with TRBD2. The CDR3 sequence is 16 residues long. The ends lost 5 bases at V and 8 bases at J; junction bases unmatched: 9. Looked up from germline, CDR1 is SGHVT and CDR2 is SQSDAQ. The CDR3 coding sequence is TGTGCCAGCAGCCTCGGACTAGCGGGAGCGTTATATGAGCAGTTCTTC. It is translated as CASSLGLAGALYEQFF.

The chain links TRBV5-1 to TRBJ1-2; TRBD1 is a possible D gene (5 bases). This CDR3 has 13 residues. Germline V lookup: CDR1 SGHRS, CDR2 YFSETQ. V shed 4 bases and J shed 3 bases, with 10 bases lying between them. As DNA, the CDR3 is TGCGCCAGCAGCCAAGACAGCTACTATGGCTACACCTTC. As protein: CASSQDSYYGYTF. The full variable domain, its missing parts supplied by reference TRBV5-1 and TRBJ1-2, is KAGVTQTPRYLIKTRGQQVTLSCSPISGHRSVSWYQQTPGQGLQFLFEYFSETQRNKGNFPGRFSGRQFSNSRSEMNVSTLELGDSALYLCASSQDSYYGYTFGSGTRLTVV.

V gene TRBV7-9 combines with J gene TRBJ2-5; 7 nucleotides line up with TRBD1. The J segment lost 5 bases and the V segment lost 5 bases, leaving 11 bases of the junction unmatched. Looked up from germline, CDR1 is SEHNR and CDR2 is FQNEAQ (reference sequence). The CDR3 is made up of 15 amino acids. Here the CDR3 DNA reads TGTGCCAGCAGCCACCGGGACAGAGGGATGGAGACCCAGTACTTC. Its translation: CASSHRDRGMETQYF.

The chain uses TRBV5-1 and TRBJ1-2, with a weak D call TRBD1 (5 bases). Trimming removed 3 bases from V and 1 base from J, with 13 bases in between. This CDR3 contains 15 residues. Germline V gene data show CDR1 as SGHRS and CDR2 as YFSETQ. CDR3 nucleotide sequence: TGCGCCAGCAGCTGGGGCTCGGGGGATAACTATGGCTACACCTTC. Residues: CASSWGSGDNYGYTF.

The gene calls are TRBV5-4 and TRBJ1-5; 11 positions agree with TRBD1. In germline, CDR1 is SGHNT, CDR2 YYREEE (reference sequence). Unmatched junction bases numbered 5, after V lost 0 bases and J lost 6 bases. The CDR3 spans 16 residues. CDR3 amino acids: CASSLGPDRGRQPQHF. CDR3 nucleotides: TGTGCCAGCAGCTTGGGTCCGGACAGGGGGCGTCAGCCCCAGCATTTT.

This clone was counted a few times. This chain uses TRBV29-1 with TRBJ2-3; 7 nucleotides line up with TRBD2. J gave up 3 bases and V 8 bases, and 8 bases lay outside the gene matches. Looked up from germline, CDR1 is SQVTM and CDR2 is ANQGSEA. The CDR3 loop spans 13 amino acids. CDR3 nucleotides: TGCAGCTCCTGGGGGGGTGAAACAGATACGCAGTATTTT. This sequence encodes CSSWGGETDTQYF.

This clone was detected a few times. This sequence joins TRBV6-4 and TRBJ2-1; no clear D gene. There are 14 residues in the CDR3. Trimming cost V 4 bases and J 8 bases, with 15 bases left between them. Per germline, CDR1 MRHNA and CDR2 SNTAGT. The CDR3 coding sequence is TGTGCCAGCAGTGTCACACCATTTACCGATGAGCAGTTCTTC. This gives the protein CASSVTPFTDEQFF.

The V and J genes are TRBV5-6 and TRBJ2-7, with 7 bases lining up with TRBD2. The CDR3 has 13 amino acids. After removal of 2 bases from V and 4 bases from J, the junction contained 3 bases not matched to a gene. Germline CDR1 and CDR2: SGHDT and YYEEEE. CDR3 residues: CASSFGSGYEQYF. The CDR3 bases are TGTGCCAGCAGCTTTGGTAGCGGGTACGAGCAGTACTTC.

The chain couples TRBV30 to TRBJ2-2; D call uncertain. Trimming shortened V by 0 bases and J by 6 bases, and 2 bases separated the two germline ends. This CDR3 spans 11 amino acids. Germline assignment: CDR1 GTSNPN and CDR2 SVGIG (reference sequence). CDR3 DNA sequence: TGTGCCTGGAGTGTCGCCGGGGAGCTGTTTTTT. It codes for CAWSVAGELFF.